This T cell receptor beta chain was retrieved from a study of post-analysis software for immune sequencing data. Findings and limits, study-wide: The normalized Chao1 diversity of multiple sclerosis patients was significantly lower than that of controls. Patients had higher frequencies than controls of about 5 TRBV segments, including TRBV5-6, TRBV5-1 and TRBV20-1. Batch-mates among the samples co-clustered strongly by F measure.

This clonotype was recorded a few times. Antigen: not known. Unique molecular identifiers had been added to the TCR beta cDNA libraries. Around 450,000 cDNA molecules were recovered from an input of about 0.85 to 11 million T cells. A single record per CDR3 protein comes from TCRdb applying MiXCR to the PCR reads. The sample lists hundreds of thousands of distinct CDR3 sequences, roughly 30% seen once, with more than 0.45% in the top ten. Germline CDR1 reads DFQATT; CDR2 reads SNEGSKA (reference sequence). V was cut by 5 bases and J by 5 bases, with 13 bases left in between. This CDR3 region has 12 residues.

This receptor was identified in a girl aged 5 to 17 with multiple sclerosis. The chain couples TRBV20-1 to TRBJ2-7; D perhaps matches TRBD1 (6 bases). The specimen was blood. This chain's CDR3 is CSAYTGNHEQYF. The CDR3 region has the DNA TGCAGTGCTTACACAGGGAACCACGAGCAGTACTTC.